This entry lists 6 T cell receptor beta chains sequenced from one sample in a study of blood T cell repertoires in COVID-19. TCRdb's table, derived via immunoSEQ multiplex PCR, lists solely in-frame clones and lacks some. The sample shows tens of thousands of clones, 80% to 90% of them seen only once. Source material: peripheral blood. The source is a man aged 40-49 years with acute or convalescent COVID-19.

Only a few counts were recorded for this clone. This chain connects TRBV27 to TRBJ1-2, with a weak D call TRBD1 (5 bases). The V end lost 3 bases, the J end lost 7 bases, and 12 bases lay between the germline ends. CDR3 length: 13 residues. The germline V gene has CDR1 MNHEY and CDR2 SMNVEV (reference sequence). CDR3: CASSFGQGFGYTF. The CDR3 region has the DNA TGTGCCAGCAGTTTCGGGCAGGGATTTGGCTACACCTTC.

The rearrangement links TRBV28 to TRBJ1-5; 11 nucleotides match TRBD1. The CDR3 has 16 amino acids. Losses at the gene ends were 3 bases for V and 2 bases for J; bases not matched to a gene: 3. The germline V gene encodes CDR1 MDHEN and CDR2 SYDVKM. The CDR3 DNA sequence: TGTGCCAGCAGTTTGTGGACAGGGGGCCGCAATCAGCCCCAGCATTTT. Its protein product is CASSLWTGGRNQPQHF.

The chain links TRBV5-1 to TRBJ2-3; D perhaps matches TRBD1 (7 bases). The length of the CDR3 is 13 residues. CDR1 SGHRS and CDR2 YFSETQ come from the germline V gene. Trimming left V 5 bases short and J 4 bases short, with 11 bases between. CDR3 nucleotide sequence: TGCGCCAGCAGAGACAGGGAGGCAGATACGCAGTATTTT. Translating gives CASRDREADTQYF.

The rearrangement joins TRBV5-4 to TRBJ2-1; a possible D gene is TRBD1 (5 bases). This CDR3 contains 15 residues. Per germline, CDR1 SGHNT and CDR2 YYREEE (reference sequence). V was cut by 5 bases and J by 7 bases, with 19 bases left in between. The CDR3 is CASSSTSHRKNEQFF. Here the CDR3 DNA reads TGTGCCAGCAGTTCGACTTCCCACAGGAAGAATGAGCAGTTCTTC.

The CDR3: CASSSEVNTEAFF. DNA for the CDR3: TGTGCCAGCAGCTCAGAGGTGAACACTGAAGCTTTCTTT. V gene TRBV7-9 combines with J gene TRBJ1-1; no definite D call. This CDR3 has 13 amino acids. CDR1 and CDR2 (germline): SEHNR, FQNEAQ (reference sequence). Between the trimmed V and J ends, which lost 4 bases and 0 bases, there was a span of 6 bases.

This chain joins TRBV12-3 or TRBV12-4 and TRBJ2-7, with TRBD1 matching 7 bases. The CDR3 totals 13 residues. With 8 bases clipped from V and 3 bases from J, the junction kept 7 bases outside the gene matches. The CDR3 sequence is CASGTVHRYEQYF. The CDR3 DNA sequence: TGTGCCAGCGGGACAGTCCACCGCTACGAGCAGTACTTC.